These 9 T cell receptor beta chains originate from one sample sequenced in a study of spatial heterogeneity in lung cancer. Stated time point: sample taken at primary tumor resection. Whole RNA obtained from tumor, nontumor lung or frozen PBMC underwent sequencing without sorting. Each CDR3 protein gets one entry after TCRdb re-called the 5' RACE reads with MiXCR. The sample lists around 3,900 distinct CDR3 sequences; 16% were seen once. The material sequenced was PBMCs, taken at surgery. These receptors came from a male donor with early-stage non-small cell lung cancer.

Ten or more counts support this clonotype. V is TRBV28 and J is TRBJ2-2, with D hard to call. Germline CDR1 MDHEN, CDR2 SYDVKM. The V and J ends lost 5 bases and 2 bases respectively, with 6 bases between them. The CDR3 totals 13 residues. Here the CDR3 DNA reads TGTGCCAGCAGTATACAAAACACCGGGGAGCTGTTTTTT. Protein: CASSIQNTGELFF.

Many counts were recorded for this clonotype. An end of the junction does not agree with germline; a read error may underlie this. The rearrangement uses TRBV6-2 or TRBV6-3 and TRBJ2-4; D call uncertain. In germline, CDR1 is MNHEY, CDR2 SVGEGT. CDR3 length equals 14 residues. The CDR3 sequence: CASSSPPTENIQCF. The CDR3 bases are TGTGCCAGCAGTTCTCCCCCGACCGAAAACATTCAGTGCTTC.

This clonotype was detected many times. J is TRBJ2-1 and V is TRBV18, with TRBD2 matching 7 bases. Trimming removed 3 bases from V and 6 bases from J; junction bases left unmatched: 8. CDR1 and CDR2 (germline): KGHSH, LQKENI. The CDR3 contains 15 residues. The CDR3 coding sequence is TGTGCCAGCTCACCGAGGCAGGGACTAATCAATGAGCAGTTCTTC. Translation gives CASSPRQGLINEQFF. Combining the CDR3 with reference TRBV18 and TRBJ2-1 gives the whole variable domain NAGVMQNPRHLVRRRGQEARLRCSPMKGHSHVYWYRQLPEEGLKFMVYLQKENIIDESGMPKERFSAEFPKEGPSILRIQQVVRGDSAAYFCASSPRQGLINEQFFGPGTRLTVL.

The chain has TRBV7-6 and TRBJ1-1; TRBD1 matches at 7 bases. The CDR3 extends over 12 amino acids. Germline lookup yields CDR1 SGHVS and CDR2 FNYEAQ. V was pared by 5 bases and J by 8 bases, with 5 bases of the junction left unmatched. CDR3 amino acids: CASSMGQREAFF. The CDR3 DNA reads TGTGCCAGCAGCATGGGACAGCGGGAAGCTTTCTTT.

This clonotype was seen ten or more times. This chain connects TRBV6-2 or TRBV6-3 to TRBJ2-2; no reliable D call. The V and J ends lost 8 bases and 3 bases respectively, with 10 bases between them. This CDR3 has 13 residues. CDR1 is MNHEY, CDR2 SVGEGT, per germline. CDR3 DNA sequence: TGTGCCAGCGGCAGACTGGACACCGGGGAGCTGTTTTTT. Translated: CASGRLDTGELFF.

This chain joins TRBV7-3 and TRBJ2-5; D perhaps matches TRBD2 (7 bases). Germline V CDR1 and CDR2: SGHTA, FQGTGA. There are 14 residues in the CDR3. The V end was cut by 6 bases, the J end by 4 bases, with 15 bases between. The CDR3 region has the DNA TGTGCCAGCAGTTTACGGGGGGCAGGAGAGACCCAGTACTTC. It yields the protein CASSLRGAGETQYF.

This clonotype was detected ten times or more. J is TRBJ2-7 and V is TRBV5-5; 7 positions agree with TRBD2. The germline V gene encodes CDR1 SGHKS and CDR2 YYEKEE (reference sequence). Unmatched junction bases numbered 5, after V lost 2 bases and J lost 0 bases. The CDR3 covers 15 residues. In DNA, the CDR3 is TGTGCCAGCAGCTTTCGCGGGGGTGGCTCCTACGAGCAGTACTTC. It is translated as CASSFRGGGSYEQYF. The full variable domain, completed using reference TRBV5-5 and TRBJ2-7, is DAGVTQSPTHLIKTRGQQVTLRCSPISGHKSVSWYQQVLGQGPQFIFQYYEKEERGRGNFPDRFSARQFPNYSSELNVNALLLGDSALYLCASSFRGGGSYEQYFGPGTRLTVT.

The gene calls are TRBV6-2 or TRBV6-3 and TRBJ1-1; D is undetermined. This CDR3 has 12 residues. In germline, CDR1 is MNHEY, CDR2 SVGEGT. Between the trimmed V and J ends, which lost 0 bases and 11 bases, there was a span of 10 bases. The CDR3 loop is CASSYSMGWAFF. CDR3 bases: TGTGCCAGCAGTTACTCGATGGGCTGGGCTTTCTTT.

This clonotype turned up a few times. The V and J genes are TRBV3-1 and TRBJ2-2; no definite D call. V was pared by 0 bases and J by 5 bases, with 7 bases between. From germline, CDR1 is LGHDT and CDR2 YNNKEL (reference sequence). CDR3 size: 14 residues. CDR3 DNA sequence: TGTGCCAGCAGCCAAGATCACGGAACCGGGGAGCTGTTTTTT. Translating gives CASSQDHGTGELFF.